The present TCR beta chain was sequenced within a study of cytomegalovirus exposure and HLA in healthy donors. Study at large: Counted in an early data release were 75 million to 85 million unique TCRs from HLA-typed donors.

About this clone itself: The antigen is not known.

Researchers ran the PCR with 60 Vbeta and 13 Jbeta primers. Assay used: immunoSEQ multiplex PCR; TCRdb lists only in-frame clones, some missing. In the table there are fewer than 150,000 clones, 73% of which are singletons. Study results and caveats: Per a later analysis, about 17,000 TCR beta sequences showed association with HLA alleles at 0.05 false discovery rate. According to an earlier analysis, most TCR beta V segments yielded productive rearrangements about 90% or about 30% of the time.

Germline CDR1 MGHRA, CDR2 YSYEKL. This CDR3 contains 14 residues. The V end lost 2 bases, the J end lost 6 bases, and 11 bases lay between the germline ends. Specimen: PBMCs. The chain has TRBV4-1 and TRBJ2-1; D might be TRBD1 (6 bases). This sequence originates from a human donor in good health. CDR3 amino acids: CASSQPGQGNEQFF. For the CDR3, the DNA is TGCGCCAGCAGCCAACCGGGACAAGGCAATGAGCAGTTCTTC.